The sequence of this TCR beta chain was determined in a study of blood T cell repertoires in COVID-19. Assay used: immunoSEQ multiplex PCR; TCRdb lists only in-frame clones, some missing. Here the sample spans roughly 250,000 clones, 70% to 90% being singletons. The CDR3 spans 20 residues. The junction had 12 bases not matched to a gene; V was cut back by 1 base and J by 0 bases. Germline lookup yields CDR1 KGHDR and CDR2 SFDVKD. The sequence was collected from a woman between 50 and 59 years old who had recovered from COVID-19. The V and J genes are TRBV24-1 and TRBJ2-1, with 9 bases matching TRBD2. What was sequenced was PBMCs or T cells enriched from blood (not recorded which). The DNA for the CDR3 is TGTGCCACCAGTGATTTCGATCTAGCGGGATTCTATCCCTCCTACAATGAGCAGTTCTTC. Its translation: CATSDFDLAGFYPSYNEQFF.